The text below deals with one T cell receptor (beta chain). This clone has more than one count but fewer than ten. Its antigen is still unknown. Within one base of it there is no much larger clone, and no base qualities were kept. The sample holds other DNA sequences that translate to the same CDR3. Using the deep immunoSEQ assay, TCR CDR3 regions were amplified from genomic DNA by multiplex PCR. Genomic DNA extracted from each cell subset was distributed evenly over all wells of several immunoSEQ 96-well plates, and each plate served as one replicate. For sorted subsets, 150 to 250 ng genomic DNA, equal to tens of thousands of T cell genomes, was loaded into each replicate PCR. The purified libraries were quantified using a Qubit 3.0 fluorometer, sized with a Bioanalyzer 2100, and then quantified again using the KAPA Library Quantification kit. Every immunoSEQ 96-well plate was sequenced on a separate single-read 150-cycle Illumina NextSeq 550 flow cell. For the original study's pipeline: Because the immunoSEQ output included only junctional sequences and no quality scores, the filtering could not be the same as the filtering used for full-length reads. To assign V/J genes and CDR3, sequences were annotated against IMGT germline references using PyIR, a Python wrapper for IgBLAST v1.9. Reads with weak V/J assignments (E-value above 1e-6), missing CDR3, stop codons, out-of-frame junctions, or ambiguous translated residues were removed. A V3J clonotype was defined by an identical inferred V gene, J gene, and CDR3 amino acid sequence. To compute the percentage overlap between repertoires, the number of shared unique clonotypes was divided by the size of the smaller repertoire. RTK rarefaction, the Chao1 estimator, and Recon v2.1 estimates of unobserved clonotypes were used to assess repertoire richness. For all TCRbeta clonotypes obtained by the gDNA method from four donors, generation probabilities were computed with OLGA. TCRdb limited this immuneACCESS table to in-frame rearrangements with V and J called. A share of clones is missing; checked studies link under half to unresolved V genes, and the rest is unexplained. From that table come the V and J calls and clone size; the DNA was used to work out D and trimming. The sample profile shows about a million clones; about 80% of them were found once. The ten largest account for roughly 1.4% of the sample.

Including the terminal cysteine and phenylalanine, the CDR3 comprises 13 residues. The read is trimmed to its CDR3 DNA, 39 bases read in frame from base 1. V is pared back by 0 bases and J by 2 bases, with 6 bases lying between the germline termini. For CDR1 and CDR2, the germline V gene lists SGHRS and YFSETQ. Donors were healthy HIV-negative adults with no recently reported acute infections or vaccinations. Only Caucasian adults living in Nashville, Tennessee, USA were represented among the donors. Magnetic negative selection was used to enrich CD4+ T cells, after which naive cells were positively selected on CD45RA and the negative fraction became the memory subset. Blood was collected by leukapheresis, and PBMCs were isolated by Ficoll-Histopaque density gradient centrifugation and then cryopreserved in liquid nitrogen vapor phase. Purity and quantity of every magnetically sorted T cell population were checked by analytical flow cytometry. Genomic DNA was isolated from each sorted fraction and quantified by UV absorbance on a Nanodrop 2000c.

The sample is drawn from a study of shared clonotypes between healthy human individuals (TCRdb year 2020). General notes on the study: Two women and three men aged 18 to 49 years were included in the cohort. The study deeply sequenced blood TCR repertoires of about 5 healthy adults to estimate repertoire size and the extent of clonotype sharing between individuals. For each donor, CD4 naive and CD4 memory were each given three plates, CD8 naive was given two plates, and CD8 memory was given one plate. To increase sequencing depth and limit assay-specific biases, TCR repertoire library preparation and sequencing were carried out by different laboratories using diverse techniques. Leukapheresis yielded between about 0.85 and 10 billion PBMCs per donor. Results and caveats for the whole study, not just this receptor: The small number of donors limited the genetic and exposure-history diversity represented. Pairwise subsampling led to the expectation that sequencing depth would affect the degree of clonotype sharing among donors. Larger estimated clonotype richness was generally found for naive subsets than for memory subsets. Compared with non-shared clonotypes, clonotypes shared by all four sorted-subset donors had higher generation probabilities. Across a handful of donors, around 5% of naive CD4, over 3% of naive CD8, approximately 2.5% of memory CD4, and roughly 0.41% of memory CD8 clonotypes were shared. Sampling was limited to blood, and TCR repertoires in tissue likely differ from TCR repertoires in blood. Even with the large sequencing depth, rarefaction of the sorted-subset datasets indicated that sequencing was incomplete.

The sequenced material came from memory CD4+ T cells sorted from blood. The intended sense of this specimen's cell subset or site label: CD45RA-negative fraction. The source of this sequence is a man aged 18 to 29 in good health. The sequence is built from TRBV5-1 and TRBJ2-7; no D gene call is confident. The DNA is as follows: TGCGCCAGCAGCTTGGGCGCTCCCTACGAGCAGTACTTC. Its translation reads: CASSLGAPYEQYF.